The 14 T cell receptor beta chains given below trace back to one sample, sequenced in a study of T cells in women clearing cervical HPV infection. Some clones are missing from TCRdb's copy, which holds only in-frame ones; the method was immunoSEQ multiplex PCR. Its clone listing holds about 20,000 clones. Sequences were obtained from blood buffy coat. The origin of the receptors is a woman aged 18 to 75 with a cervical HPV16 infection that either progressed to CIN3+ or cleared (not recorded which).

About this clone itself: The read halts 3 residues ahead of the CDR3 end, with the missing end drawn from the germline J gene. The chain is built from TRBV12-3 or TRBV12-4 and TRBJ2-5; tentative D call: TRBD2 (6 bases). There are 17 residues in the CDR3. V was clipped by 5 bases and J by 3 bases, with 22 bases between them. The CDR3 is CASSVHWGDYYEETQYF. The part of the CDR3 DNA that was read is TGTGCCAGCAGTGTGCACTGGGGGGATTATTATGAAGAGACC.

Turning to this clone: The read terminates 3 residues ahead of where the CDR3 ends, so the germline J gene completes it. This chain links TRBV19 with TRBJ2-5; the match to TRBD2 covers 8 bases. The V and J ends lost 4 bases and 4 bases, in that order; junction bases with no gene match: 11. CDR1 and CDR2 from the germline V gene are LNHDA and SQIVND (reference sequence). The CDR3 length is 16 residues. The CDR3 sequence is CASSKTLERGRETQYF. The CDR3 DNA, read in part, is TGTGCCAGTAGTAAAACCCTTGAGCGGGGGAGAGAGACC. The full variable domain, completed using reference TRBV19 and TRBJ2-5, is DGGITQSPKYLFRKEGQNVTLSCEQNLNHDAMYWYRQDPGQGLRLIYYSQIVNDFQKGDIAEGYSVSREKKESFPLTVTSAQKNPTAFYLCASSKTLERGRETQYFGPGTRLLVL.

Remarks on this clone: The read halts 3 residues ahead of the CDR3 end, with the missing end drawn from the germline J gene. The chain links TRBV13 to TRBJ2-3, with D unresolved. CDR3 size: 14 residues. Trimming removed 2 bases from V and 0 bases from J, with 6 bases in between. Per the germline V gene, CDR1 is PRHDT and CDR2 is FYEKMQ (reference sequence). The sequenced CDR3 bases are TGTGCCAGCAGCTTATTCAGAAGCACAGATACG. It is translated as CASSLFRSTDT. The CDR3 in its entirety is CASSLFRSTDTQYF.

Note on this clone: The read ends 3 residues shy of where the CDR3 ends; the end is completed using the germline J gene. The chain couples TRBV6-2 or TRBV6-3 to TRBJ2-5, with TRBD2 matching over 7 bases. Germline-derived CDR1 and CDR2 are MNHEY and SVGEGT. J gave up 2 bases and V 7 bases, and 7 bases lay outside the gene matches. The CDR3 is made up of 14 amino acids. The CDR3 sequence: CASTRTGGQETQYF. The CDR3 DNA, read in part, is TGTGCCAGCACCCGTACGGGGGGACAAGAGACC.

With respect to this clone: The read terminates 3 residues before the CDR3 end, so the remaining end is supplied by the germline J gene. This sequence joins TRBV30 and TRBJ1-1, with D tentatively TRBD1 (6 bases). The germline V and J ends were trimmed by 5 bases and 2 bases, with 12 bases remaining between them. The CDR3 runs to 13 residues. CDR1 GTSNPN and CDR2 SVGIG come from the germline V gene (reference sequence). Partial CDR3 DNA: TGTGCCTGGGGACAGAATATAAACACTGAA. This translates into CAWGQNINTE. The entire CDR3 is CAWGQNINTEAFF.

Worth noting for this clone: The read ends 3 residues before the CDR3 terminus; that terminus is restored from the germline J gene. The genes are TRBV5-5 and TRBJ1-2, with 8 bases fitting TRBD1. The V and J ends lost 5 bases and 5 bases, in that order; junction bases with no gene match: 11. Germline CDR1 SGHKS, CDR2 YYEKEE (reference sequence). The CDR3 totals 15 residues. CDR3 amino acids: CASRPLTGAQYGYTF. The sequenced part of the CDR3 DNA is TGTGCCAGCAGACCCCTGACAGGGGCCCAGTATGGC.

Concerning this clone itself: The missing CDR3 end, 3 residues past where the read stops, is filled in from the germline J gene. V is TRBV7-8 and J is TRBJ2-5; 9 bases are a match to TRBD1. The CDR3 loop spans 15 amino acids. V lost 5 bases, J lost 4 bases, and 8 bases stayed unmatched. The germline V gene encodes CDR1 SGHVS and CDR2 FQNEAQ. Incomplete CDR3 DNA: TGTGCCAGCAGCCCGTTGACAGGGGGACGAGAGACC. Its translation is CASSPLTGGRET. The entire CDR3 is CASSPLTGGRETQYF.

A remark on this clone: The sequenced fragment ends 3 residues before the CDR3 boundary, so the rest is inferred from the germline J gene. The chain recombines TRBV27 with TRBJ2-3; 13 nucleotides match TRBD2. Germline values: CDR1 MNHEY, CDR2 SMNVEV (reference sequence). This CDR3 region has 17 residues. The CDR3 sequence is CASSFTPGLAGWVAQYF. The part of the CDR3 DNA that was read is TGTGCCAGCAGTTTTACACCGGGACTAGCGGGGTGGGTGGCG.

Note on this clone: The CDR3 end lies 3 residues beyond the end of the read and is filled in from the germline J gene. J is TRBJ2-1 and V is TRBV18, with 10 bases aligning to TRBD1. Trimming at V came to 5 bases and at J to 5 bases, leaving 6 bases not matched to a gene. Per the germline V gene, CDR1 is KGHSH and CDR2 is LQKENI. This CDR3 has 15 amino acids. The chain's CDR3 is CASSFLGQGNNEQFF. CDR3 DNA (partial): TGTGCCAGCTCATTCCTGGGACAGGGGAACAATGAG.

About this clone itself: The read terminates 3 residues before the CDR3 end, so the remaining end is supplied by the germline J gene. The rearrangement joins TRBV6-2 or TRBV6-3 to TRBJ1-5; D perhaps matches TRBD1 (5 bases). The CDR3 has 16 residues. Per germline, CDR1 MNHEY and CDR2 SVGEGT. The V end lost 9 bases, the J end lost 2 bases, and 20 bases lay between the germline ends. CDR3 loop: CARRPKGPPGNQPQHF. The covered CDR3 bases are TGTGCCAGAAGACCGAAGGGGCCACCCGGCAATCAGCCC.

Comments on this clone: The CDR3 end lies 3 residues beyond the end of the read and is filled in from the germline J gene. The chain recombines TRBV14 with TRBJ2-5; TRBD2 matches 8 bases. Germline CDR1 reads SGHDN; CDR2 reads FVKESK. The junction had 16 bases not matched to a gene; V was cut back by 4 bases and J by 3 bases. This CDR3 comprises 18 residues. CDR3 loop: CASSRRRTTVRGEETQYF. Partial CDR3 DNA: TGTGCCAGCAGCCGCCGAAGAACTACTGTGCGGGGGGAAGAGACC.

On this clone itself: Sequencing ends 3 residues short of the CDR3 end; the germline J gene provides the rest. The gene calls are TRBV18 and TRBJ1-6; tentative D call: TRBD1 (5 bases). The germline V and J ends were trimmed by 2 bases and 9 bases, with 14 bases remaining between them. The CDR3 is 15 amino acids. Germline assignment: CDR1 KGHSH and CDR2 LQKENI. The CDR3 DNA, read in part, is TGTGCCAGCTCACCAGCCACAGGACCTAGTTCACCC. Its translation: CASSPATGPSSP. The CDR3, in full, reads CASSPATGPSSPLHF. Drawing the rest from reference TRBV18 and TRBJ1-6, the complete variable domain is NAGVMQNPRHLVRRRGQEARLRCSPMKGHSHVYWYRQLPEEGLKFMVYLQKENIIDESGMPKERFSAEFPKEGPSILRIQQVVRGDSAAYFCASSPATGPSSPLHFGNGTRLTVT.

Turning to this clone: The read finishes 3 residues shy of the CDR3 end, and the germline J gene is used to complete it. The chain links TRBV11-1 to TRBJ2-7; 8 bases are shared with TRBD1. Germline-derived CDR1 and CDR2 are SGHAT and FQDESV (reference sequence). With V trimmed by 6 bases and J by 0 bases, 7 bases remained unmatched. The CDR3 has 15 residues. This CDR3 reads CASSPGQGPSYEQYF. The CDR3 bases that were read are TGTGCCAGCAGTCCCGGACAGGGACCCTCCTACGAG.

Points on this clone: The read comes to an end 3 residues before the CDR3 does, leaving the germline J gene to fill in the end. The genes are TRBV2 and TRBJ2-1; 7 nucleotides match TRBD2. V shed 6 bases and J 8 bases; nucleotides not matched to a gene: 13. This CDR3 comprises 15 residues. The germline V gene has CDR1 SNHLY and CDR2 FYNNEI. The part of the CDR3 DNA that was read is TGTGCCAGCAGAACTAATCTGGGCGCGGGGGATGAG. Translation: CASRTNLGAGDE. The full CDR3 protein reads CASRTNLGAGDEQFF.